The 13 T cell receptor beta chains below all came from one sample that was sequenced in a study of blood T cell repertoires in COVID-19 (TCRdb year 2020). The library was produced with the immunoSEQ multiplex PCR assay. In TCRdb, the immuneACCESS table is reduced to in-frame sequences with V and J assigned. These tables do not hold every clone; where another copy was compared, an unresolved V gene accounts for under half, and the others remain unexplained. The sample includes hundreds of thousands of clones, with 85% to 90% observed a single time. The leading ten clones occupy more than 1.5% of the sample. The sequenced sample was PBMCs or T cells enriched from blood (not recorded which). All receptors come from a man in his forties or fifties who had recovered from COVID-19.

This clone was detected a few times. This chain joins TRBV7-6 and TRBJ2-1, with 8 bases fitting TRBD1. Germline assignment: CDR1 SGHVS and CDR2 FNYEAQ. V shed 3 bases and J 9 bases; nucleotides not matched to a gene: 10. This CDR3 contains 15 residues. The CDR3 DNA sequence: TGTGCCAGCAGCTTCCAGACAGGGGTTGGTTCTGAGCAGTTCTTC. It codes for CASSFQTGVGSEQFF.

The rearrangement uses TRBV30 and TRBJ1-5; the D gene is possibly TRBD1 (6 bases). Trimming pared 5 bases from V and 2 bases from J, leaving 19 bases between. Germline V lookup: CDR1 GTSNPN, CDR2 SVGIG (reference sequence). This CDR3 has 16 residues. CDR3 protein: CAWSDRRGYRNQPQHF. The CDR3 DNA follows: TGTGCCTGGTCTGACAGGCGGGGGTATCGCAATCAGCCCCAGCATTTT.

The V and J genes are TRBV7-6 and TRBJ1-1; perhaps TRBD1 as D (6 bases). V lost 2 bases and J 4 bases, leaving 17 bases between the germline ends. Germline CDR1 and CDR2: SGHVS and FNYEAQ. CDR3 size: 16 residues. The CDR3 DNA is TGTGCCAGCAGCTTATTTTCGGCAGGGGTAGGCACTGAAGCTTTCTTT. Protein sequence: CASSLFSAGVGTEAFF.

This chain links TRBV3-1 (or the pseudogene TRBV3-2) with TRBJ2-7; 7 bases align to TRBD2. The CDR3 sequence is 14 residues long. The trim removed 2 bases at V and 4 bases at J, leaving 5 bases unmatched. Germline V gene sequence: CDR1 LGHDT, CDR2 YNNKEL (reference sequence). This chain's CDR3 is CASSQTGGLYEQYF. The CDR3 DNA reads TGTGCCAGCAGCCAAACGGGGGGACTATACGAGCAGTACTTC.

This sequence joins TRBV11-2 and TRBJ2-5; 8 bases map to TRBD1. This CDR3 spans 14 amino acids. J lost 4 bases, V lost 6 bases, and 7 bases had no gene match. Germline V gene lookup returns CDR1 SGHAT and CDR2 FQNNGV. The CDR3 loop is CASRESGGSETQYF. In DNA form, the CDR3 reads TGTGCCAGCAGGGAATCAGGGGGCTCAGAGACCCAGTACTTC. Combining the CDR3 with reference TRBV11-2 and TRBJ2-5 gives the whole variable domain EAGVAQSPRYKIIEKRQSVAFWCNPISGHATLYWYQQILGQGPKLLIQFQNNGVVDDSQLPKDRFSAERLKGVDSTLKIQPAKLEDSAVYLCASRESGGSETQYFGPGTRLLVL.

This clone was counted once. V is TRBV7-6 and J is TRBJ2-3, with D tentatively TRBD2 (5 bases). CDR1 and CDR2 from the germline V gene are SGHVS and FNYEAQ. The CDR3 runs 15 residues. V lost 1 base and J lost 2, with 10 bases in between. This CDR3 reads CASSLDGGLTDTQYF. The DNA for the CDR3 is TGTGCCAGCAGCTTAGACGGCGGACTCACAGATACGCAGTATTTT. The variable domain in full, with the rest retrieved from reference TRBV7-6 and TRBJ2-3, is GAGVSQSPRYKVTKRGQDVALRCDPISGHVSLYWYRQALGQGPEFLTYFNYEAQQDKSGLPNDRFSAERPEGSISTLTIQRTEQRDSAMYRCASSLDGGLTDTQYFGPGTRLTVL.

The chain employs TRBV5-4 and TRBJ2-1; D may be TRBD2 (6 bases). There are 16 residues in the CDR3. Germline CDR1 is SGHNT and CDR2 is YYREEE (reference sequence). Trimming took 1 base from V and 1 from J, leaving 12 bases between them. The CDR3 loop is CASSLKLGGSYNEQFF. DNA of the CDR3: TGTGCCAGCAGCTTGAAGTTGGGAGGATCCTACAATGAGCAGTTCTTC. Full variable domain (rest looked up from reference TRBV5-4 and TRBJ2-1): ETGVTQSPTHLIKTRGQQVTLRCSSQSGHNTVSWYQQALGQGPQFIFQYYREEENGRGNFPPRFSGLQFPNYSSELNVNALELDDSALYLCASSLKLGGSYNEQFFGPGTRLTVL.

This clone was detected once. The V and J genes are TRBV6-5 and TRBJ1-1; D remains ambiguous. The V end was cut by 0 bases, the J end by 6 bases, with 11 bases between. The CDR3 runs to 14 residues. The germline CDR1 and CDR2 sequences are MNHEY and SVGAGI. Here the CDR3 reads CASSYSAAQAEAFF. The CDR3 DNA reads as TGTGCCAGCAGTTACTCAGCCGCGCAAGCTGAAGCTTTCTTT.

This chain joins TRBV7-9 and TRBJ1-5, with TRBD1 identical over 9 bases. Unmatched junction bases numbered 1, after V lost 0 bases and J lost 4 bases. This CDR3 contains 15 residues. The germline gives CDR1 SEHNR, CDR2 FQNEAQ (reference sequence). The CDR3 is CASSLAGTGNQPQHF. CDR3 DNA sequence: TGTGCCAGCAGCTTAGCCGGGACAGGGAATCAGCCCCAGCATTTT. Based on the CDR3 plus reference TRBV7-9 and TRBJ1-5, the full variable domain is DTGVSQNPRHKITKRGQNVTFRCDPISEHNRLYWYRQTLGQGPEFLTYFQNEAQLEKSRLLSDRFSAERPKGSFSTLEIQRTEQGDSAMYLCASSLAGTGNQPQHFGDGTRLSIL.

The V gene is TRBV6-6, the J gene TRBJ1-5; the D is unclear. The CDR3 spans 14 residues. CDR1 and CDR2 (germline): MNHNY, SVGAGI (reference sequence). Deletions cut 4 bases from V and 5 bases from J, with 12 bases between. The CDR3 bases are TGTGCCAGCAGTTCCTGGACGGGAGATCAGCCCCAGCATTTT. Translated: CASSSWTGDQPQHF.

CDR3 bases: TGTGCCAGCAGCATTCGGACAGGGGAAGGAGAGACCCAGTACTTC. It codes for CASSIRTGEGETQYF. The gene calls are TRBV9 and TRBJ2-5, with TRBD1 identical over 9 bases. From germline, CDR1 is SGDLS and CDR2 YYNGEE. The CDR3 is made up of 15 amino acids. V lost 4 bases to trimming and J lost 4 bases; unmatched junction nucleotides: 8. The full variable domain, rest sourced from reference TRBV9 and TRBJ2-5, is DSGVTQTPKHLITATGQRVTLRCSPRSGDLSVYWYQQSLDQGLQFLIQYYNGEERAKGNILERFSAQQFPDLHSELNLSSLELGDSALYFCASSIRTGEGETQYFGPGTRLLVL.

The CDR3 nucleotides read TGTGCCAGCAGCGCCCCCAGGGGACTATATATAGATACGCAGTATTTT. It yields the protein CASSAPRGLYIDTQYF. This rearrangement joins TRBV11-2 to TRBJ2-3; TRBD2 is a possible D gene (7 bases). Germline CDR1 and CDR2: SGHAT and FQNNGV. V was trimmed by 5 bases and J by 5 bases, leaving 20 bases between them. The length of the CDR3 is 16 residues.

The chain couples TRBV5-4 to TRBJ2-7; TRBD2 agrees at 8 bases. The length of the CDR3 is 16 residues. J was trimmed by 2 bases and V by 0 bases; bases with no gene match: 7. Germline CDR1 reads SGHNT; CDR2 reads YYREEE (reference sequence). CDR3 in amino acids: CASSLVKAGAAYEQYF. The CDR3 nucleotides are TGTGCCAGCAGCTTGGTTAAAGCGGGGGCCGCCTACGAGCAGTACTTC.